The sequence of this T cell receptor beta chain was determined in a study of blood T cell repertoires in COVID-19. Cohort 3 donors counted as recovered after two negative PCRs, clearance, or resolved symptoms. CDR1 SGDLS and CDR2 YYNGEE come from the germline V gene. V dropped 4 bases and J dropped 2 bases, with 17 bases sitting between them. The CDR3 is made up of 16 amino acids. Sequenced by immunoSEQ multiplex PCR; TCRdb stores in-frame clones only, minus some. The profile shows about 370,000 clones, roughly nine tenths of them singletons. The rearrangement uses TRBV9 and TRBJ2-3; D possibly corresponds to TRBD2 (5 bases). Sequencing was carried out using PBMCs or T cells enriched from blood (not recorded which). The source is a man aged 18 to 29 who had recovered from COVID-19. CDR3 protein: CASSPIEGVFTDTQYF. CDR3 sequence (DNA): TGTGCCAGCAGCCCCATTGAGGGAGTTTTCACAGATACGCAGTATTTT.